The rows below give T cell receptor beta chains drawn from one sample of a study of T cell changes during pregnancy in multiple sclerosis. The method was immunoSEQ multiplex PCR; TCRdb's version includes in-frame clones alone and lacks a portion of them. The repertoire has tens of thousands of clones, 85% to 95% of them found once; the top ten carry roughly 2.5%. The input for sequencing was peripheral blood, taken in the third trimester of pregnancy. The receptors derive from a female donor with multiple sclerosis, enrolled in a pregnancy study. Each CDR3 is given with its conserved first and last residue.

J | V | CDR3
TRBJ2-7 | TRBV29-1 | CSVEGLGSGSYEQYF
TRBJ2-5 | TRBV9 | CASSVPSGLADQETQYF
TRBJ2-1 | TRBV19 | CASSIDPVGGGTYNEQFF
TRBJ2-5 | TRBV7-3 | CASSQTGSGETQYF
TRBJ1-1 | TRBV27 | CASSPGRAEAFF
TRBJ2-1 | TRBV11-3 | CASSPPGAGEQFF
TRBJ1-1 | TRBV9 | CASSVIGGTEAFF
TRBJ2-5 | TRBV10-2 | CASSDQRGEETQYF
TRBJ2-3 | TRBV9 | CASSKGTPDTQYF
TRBJ2-7 | TRBV7-3 | CASSLGSDRAGYEQYF
TRBJ2-5 | TRBV19 | CASSSRLAGGLRTQYF
TRBJ1-3 | TRBV10-2 | CASRQGSGNTIYF
TRBJ1-4 | TRBV6-6 | CASSPTVGFEKLFF
TRBJ2-5 | TRBV15 | CATSRAGDLETQYF
TRBJ1-5 | TRBV30 | CAWSGTRSNQPQHF
TRBJ1-1 | TRBV11-2 | CASTFTRASEAFF
TRBJ2-3 | TRBV4-1 | CASSQGSSGGASIADTQYF
TRBJ2-5 | TRBV5-1 | CASSSSSGQYQETQYF
TRBJ2-1 | TRBV7-3 | CASSYRGSNEQFF
TRBJ1-1 | TRBV2 | CASSGQGDTEAFF
TRBJ1-5 | TRBV19 | CASRGGNQPQHF
TRBJ1-5 | TRBV9 | CASSVAGDSNQPQHF
TRBJ1-5 | TRBV19 | CASSSTGSNQPQHF
TRBJ1-1 | TRBV7-3 | CASSQRGGATEAFF
TRBJ1-5 | TRBV6-6 | CASIRGATNQPQHF
TRBJ1-6 | TRBV7-9 | CASTSLGTEYNSPLHF
TRBJ1-1 | TRBV27 | CASTTGGMNTEAFF
TRBJ1-5 | TRBV19 | CASRTGGLYYQPQHF
TRBJ1-4 | TRBV9 | CASSEGGSNEKLFF
TRBJ1-2 | TRBV28 | CASSITPPGDYGYTF
TRBJ2-7 | TRBV14 | CASSQLPVGEQYF
TRBJ1-3 | TRBV7-9 | CASAEGRDSGNTIYF
TRBJ1-1 | TRBV5-4 | CASSPAGNSEAFF
TRBJ1-4 | TRBV9 | CASSGSTGTPFF
TRBJ2-1 | TRBV29-1 | CSVTGHINEQFF
TRBJ1-2 | TRBV9 | CASSDSGRGGYTF
TRBJ2-5 | TRBV27 | CASSFSPMPQETQYF
TRBJ2-5 | TRBV7-7 | CASSTQRTRNQETQYF
TRBJ2-2 | TRBV4-1 | CASSQESRGLYTGELFF
TRBJ2-2 | TRBV19 | CASSMISTDTGELFF
TRBJ2-1 | TRBV6-1 | CASSPRQYADNEQFF
TRBJ2-3 | TRBV5-1 | CASSRLAVTDTQYF
TRBJ1-4 | TRBV7-8 | CASSLGSWGREKLFF
TRBJ1-4 | TRBV27 | CASRGRGRGSEKLFF
TRBJ1-1 | TRBV11-2 | CASSSTGWSDTEAFF
TRBJ2-1 | TRBV9 | CASSVGTSGGPYNEQFF
TRBJ2-1 | TRBV6-4 | CASSGSTSGGHNEQFF
TRBJ1-4 | TRBV5-1 | CASSLDTPLEKLFF
TRBJ2-5 | TRBV6-5 | CASIDIQETQYF
TRBJ1-2 | TRBV6-1 | CASSEYSGAYGYTF
TRBJ2-2 | TRBV7-2 | CASSLGRSAWTGELFF
TRBJ2-7 | TRBV6-5 | CASSYSGGIEQYF
TRBJ2-1 | TRBV5-6 | CASSLRVGAYNEQFF
TRBJ2-7 | TRBV2 | CASSHPTTSRNSYEQYF